The 24 T cell receptor beta chains given below trace back to one sample, sequenced in a study of shared clonotypes between healthy human individuals. Profiling relied on immunoSEQ multiplex PCR, and the TCRdb table lists in-frame clones only, not all of them. The table lists more than 1,200,000 clones, around 98.5% of them singletons. The specimen sequenced was naive CD4+ T cells sorted from blood. The subset denotes: CD45RA+ positively selected. These receptors were taken from a man younger than 45 in good health.

This chain joins TRBV9 and TRBJ2-5; D is uncertain. The CDR3 is 15 amino acids. CDR1 and CDR2 (germline): SGDLS, YYNGEE. The V and J ends lost 3 bases and 1 base respectively, with 13 bases between them. As DNA, the CDR3 is TGTGCCAGCAGCGCCCATCTGGCGGCCCAAGAGACCCAGTACTTC. Protein: CASSAHLAAQETQYF.

The chain links TRBV9 to TRBJ1-2; D uncertain. CDR1 and CDR2 (germline): SGDLS, YYNGEE. The CDR3 runs 14 residues. Trimming left V 0 bases short and J 6 bases short, with 12 bases between. The CDR3 sequence: CASSVGAGNDGYTF. In DNA, the CDR3 is TGTGCCAGCAGCGTAGGAGCCGGGAATGATGGCTACACCTTC.

This clone was seen just once. The J gene is TRBJ2-7, the V gene TRBV18, with 9 bases aligning to TRBD1. The CDR3 is made up of 15 amino acids. The V and J ends lost 5 bases and 7 bases, in that order; junction bases with no gene match: 12. Germline V lookup: CDR1 KGHSH, CDR2 LQKENI. The CDR3 loop reads CASSTTGQGSWEQYF. The CDR3 DNA sequence: TGTGCCAGCTCAACAACGGGACAGGGTAGTTGGGAGCAGTACTTC.

The chain employs TRBV15 and TRBJ1-2; no reliable D call. V was clipped by 5 bases and J by 5 bases, with 15 bases between them. CDR3 size: 14 residues. CDR1 and CDR2 (germline): LNHNV, YYDKDF (reference sequence). The CDR3 nucleotides are TGTGCCACCAGCCCTGGGCGTCAGAATTATGGCTACACCTTC. Translation: CATSPGRQNYGYTF.

CDR3 amino acids: CASSQVGRTDTQYF. In DNA, the CDR3 is TGTGCCAGCAGCCAAGTTGGGCGCACAGATACGCAGTATTTT. The chain joins TRBV7-9 to TRBJ2-3, with D uncertain. Germline V gene lookup returns CDR1 SEHNR and CDR2 FQNEAQ (reference sequence). The CDR3 totals 14 residues. V gave up 5 bases and J gave up 1 base, with 10 bases separating them.

This rearrangement joins TRBV10-3 to TRBJ1-2; possibly TRBD1 for D (5 bases). The V and J ends lost 6 bases and 7 bases respectively, with 15 bases between them. The CDR3 is 13 amino acids. CDR1 and CDR2 (germline): ENHRY, SYGVKD. The CDR3 coding sequence is TGTGCCATCAGGGGGACCGCCGTGAGTGGCTACACCTTC. This translates into CAIRGTAVSGYTF.

The chain links TRBV6-1 to TRBJ2-3; D gene ambiguous. The V gene lost 0 bases and the J gene lost 4 bases, with 8 bases spanning the gap. This CDR3 contains 14 residues. Germline V gives CDR1 MNHNS, CDR2 SASEGT. The CDR3 sequence: CASSEARMADTQYF. The CDR3 region has the DNA TGTGCCAGCAGTGAAGCGCGGATGGCAGATACGCAGTATTTT.

The chain uses TRBV29-1 and TRBJ2-1; no reliable D call. This CDR3 has 13 residues. V lost 3 bases and J lost 0, with 6 bases in between. The germline V gene encodes CDR1 SQVTM and CDR2 ANQGSEA. CDR3 amino acids: CSVDGISYNEQFF. The CDR3 region has the DNA TGCAGCGTTGATGGGATCTCCTACAATGAGCAGTTCTTC.

The chain has TRBV5-1 and TRBJ2-2, with TRBD2 identical over 8 bases. V dropped 1 base and J dropped 4; count of bases not matched to a gene: 6. The CDR3 contains 16 residues. Germline V gene data show CDR1 as SGHRS and CDR2 as YFSETQ. The CDR3, as DNA: TGCGCCAGCAGCTTGAGGTCGGGAGGGGCCACCGGGGAGCTGTTTTTT. This sequence encodes CASSLRSGGATGELFF.

This chain joins TRBV10-3 and TRBJ1-1; TRBD1 matches at 7 bases. The CDR3 sequence is 14 residues long. The germline V gene has CDR1 ENHRY and CDR2 SYGVKD. With 7 bases clipped from V and 1 base from J, the junction kept 6 bases outside the gene matches. CDR3 sequence: CAINRQGTNTEAFF. CDR3 DNA sequence: TGTGCCATCAACAGACAGGGAACGAACACTGAAGCTTTCTTT.

The CDR3 DNA follows: TGCAGTGCTAGACAACGGTATGAGCAGTTCTTC. This sequence encodes CSARQRYEQFF. V and J are TRBV20-1 and TRBJ2-1; D not resolved. CDR1 DFQATT and CDR2 SNEGSKA come from the germline V gene (reference sequence). V was cut by 2 bases and J by 8 bases, with 7 bases left in between. CDR3 length equals 11 residues.

A single count supports this clone. The J gene is TRBJ2-7, the V gene TRBV5-1, with 10 bases fitting TRBD1. CDR3 length: 16 residues. In germline, CDR1 is SGHRS, CDR2 YFSETQ. V trimming: 2 bases; J trimming: 5 bases; junction bases outside the gene matches: 10. The CDR3 loop reads CASSFSRDRGLHEQYF. The CDR3 DNA reads as TGCGCCAGCAGCTTTTCTCGTGACAGGGGGCTACACGAGCAGTACTTC. Full variable domain (remainder filled in from reference TRBV5-1 and TRBJ2-7): KAGVTQTPRYLIKTRGQQVTLSCSPISGHRSVSWYQQTPGQGLQFLFEYFSETQRNKGNFPGRFSGRQFSNSRSEMNVSTLELGDSALYLCASSFSRDRGLHEQYFGPGTRLTVT.

The chain joins TRBV7-2 to TRBJ2-5; D remains unclear. Germline lookup yields CDR1 SGHTA and CDR2 FQGNSA. Between the trimmed V and J ends, which lost 9 bases and 2 bases, there was a span of 16 bases. The CDR3 loop spans 14 amino acids. The CDR3 DNA follows: TGTGCCAGTTCCCCTACCCGGGCACAAGAGACCCAGTACTTC. Residues: CASSPTRAQETQYF.

V is TRBV28 and J is TRBJ2-7; 7 bases are shared with TRBD2. The CDR3 sequence is 15 residues long. After removal of 6 bases from V and 0 bases from J, the junction contained 8 bases not matched to a gene. Germline V gives CDR1 MDHEN, CDR2 SYDVKM. DNA of the CDR3: TGTGCCAGCAGGAGACAGAGCGGGGTCTCCTACGAGCAGTACTTC. Its protein product is CASRRQSGVSYEQYF.

The chain employs TRBV2 and TRBJ2-7; D might be TRBD1 (5 bases). The CDR3 loop spans 13 amino acids. Germline loops: CDR1 SNHLY, CDR2 FYNNEI. The germline V and J ends were trimmed by 6 bases and 7 bases, with 16 bases remaining between them. CDR3: CASSAFQGGEQYF. In DNA form, the CDR3 reads TGTGCCAGCAGCGCCTTTCAGGGCGGTGAGCAGTACTTC.

J is TRBJ1-3 and V is TRBV5-1; the D is unclear. Trimming removed 0 bases at V and 0 bases at J, with 7 bases between. This CDR3 comprises 15 residues. CDR1 is SGHRS and CDR2 is YFSETQ in the germline V gene. CDR3 residues: CASSLGSISGNTIYF. In DNA, the CDR3 is TGCGCCAGCAGCTTGGGATCTATCTCTGGAAACACCATATATTTT.

This clone was found once. J is TRBJ1-5 and V is TRBV19, with 7 bases lining up with TRBD1. V shed 2 bases, J shed 0 bases, and the junction held 7 bases outside the gene matches. The germline CDR1 and CDR2 sequences are LNHDA and SQIVND (reference sequence). The CDR3 consists of 17 residues. Here the CDR3 DNA reads TGTGCCAGTAGTATACGCCGGGACAGCCTTAGCAATCAGCCCCAGCATTTT. It yields the protein CASSIRRDSLSNQPQHF.

J is TRBJ2-7 and V is TRBV29-1, with 9 bases aligning to TRBD1. Trimming took 6 bases from V and 2 from J; bases not matched to a gene: 14. The CDR3 has 16 amino acids. CDR1 and CDR2 from the germline V gene are SQVTM and ANQGSEA. The DNA of the CDR3 is TGCAGCGTGGCCGGGACAGGGCTCCCACCCGCCTACGAGCAGTACTTC. Protein product: CSVAGTGLPPAYEQYF.

The CDR3 DNA is TGTGCCAGCAGTACAAGACCTTGGGAGGGGGGTAAGACCCAGTACTTC. Encoded protein: CASSTRPWEGGKTQYF. The chain carries TRBV2 and TRBJ2-5, with TRBD2 as a possible D gene (7 bases). V lost 5 bases to trimming and J lost 6 bases, with 22 bases between them. CDR3 size: 16 residues. Per germline, CDR1 SNHLY and CDR2 FYNNEI.

V and J are TRBV6-1 and TRBJ2-1, with 14 bases fitting TRBD2. Unmatched junction bases numbered 8, after V lost 7 bases and J lost 9 bases. Germline V gene lookup returns CDR1 MNHNS and CDR2 SASEGT. The length of the CDR3 is 15 residues. As DNA, the CDR3 is TGTGCCAGCAAGAAGGGACTAGCGGGAGTGGTTGAGCAGTTCTTC. Protein: CASKKGLAGVVEQFF.

The V and J genes are TRBV9 and TRBJ2-7, with unresolved D. This CDR3 spans 14 amino acids. CDR1 and CDR2 (germline): SGDLS, YYNGEE. V shed 0 bases and J shed 0 bases, with 7 bases lying between them. The CDR3 loop is CASSVAESSYEQYF. The CDR3 nucleotides read TGTGCCAGCAGCGTAGCCGAAAGCTCCTACGAGCAGTACTTC.

The chain couples TRBV6-5 to TRBJ2-5, with D tentatively TRBD1 (5 bases). The ends were cut back, 4 bases at V and 5 bases at J, with 14 bases in the middle. CDR1 and CDR2 (germline): MNHEY, SVGAGI. The CDR3 extends over 14 amino acids. The CDR3 DNA reads TGTGCCAGCAGTTTCTCCTCTTCAGGGGAGACCCAGTACTTC. This codes for CASSFSSSGETQYF.

CDR3: CASSGTGTGVHEQYF. CDR3 nucleotides: TGTGCCAGCAGCGGTACCGGGACAGGGGTCCACGAGCAGTACTTC. This chain joins TRBV7-9 and TRBJ2-7, with TRBD1 matching over 10 bases. V trimming: 5 bases; J trimming: 5 bases; junction bases outside the gene matches: 9. The CDR3 is 15 residues long. Looked up from germline, CDR1 is SEHNR and CDR2 is FQNEAQ (reference sequence).

The V call is TRBV7-9, the J call TRBJ2-2; TRBD2 matches at 7 bases. The CDR3 consists of 15 residues. In germline, CDR1 is SEHNR, CDR2 FQNEAQ (reference sequence). V lost 3 bases, J lost 3 bases, and 4 bases stayed unmatched. CDR3 nucleotide sequence: TGTGCCAGCAGCTTCCCCGGGGGGTACACCGGGGAGCTGTTTTTT. Translation gives CASSFPGGYTGELFF.